The following is a T cell receptor (beta chain) sequence with its context. Its cognate antigen is unknown. The data were produced by immunoSEQ multiplex PCR, yet TCRdb's version contains in-frame clones alone and is incomplete. The data contain under 1,900,000 clones, around 98.5% of them singletons. Germline V gene data show CDR1 as GTSNPN and CDR2 as SVGIG (reference sequence). The length of the CDR3 is 14 residues. Losses at the gene ends were 5 bases for V and 2 bases for J; bases not matched to a gene: 1. The data derive from a study of shared clonotypes between healthy human individuals. Study observations and caveats: Non-shared clonotypes showed lower generation probabilities than clonotypes common to all four donors. Naive subsets generally exceeded memory subsets in estimated richness. Sorted-subset sequencing, rarefaction showed, was incomplete despite large depth.

Each donor was a Caucasian adult residing in Nashville, Tennessee. The V and J genes are TRBV30 and TRBJ2-2; the match to TRBD2 covers 11 bases. Source material: naive CD4+ T cells sorted from blood. The subset here: CD45RA+ positively selected. The receptor comes from a man in his thirties or forties in good health. For the CDR3, the DNA is TGTGCCTGGGGGACTAGCGGAAACACCGGGGAGCTGTTTTTT. Amino acid sequence: CAWGTSGNTGELFF.